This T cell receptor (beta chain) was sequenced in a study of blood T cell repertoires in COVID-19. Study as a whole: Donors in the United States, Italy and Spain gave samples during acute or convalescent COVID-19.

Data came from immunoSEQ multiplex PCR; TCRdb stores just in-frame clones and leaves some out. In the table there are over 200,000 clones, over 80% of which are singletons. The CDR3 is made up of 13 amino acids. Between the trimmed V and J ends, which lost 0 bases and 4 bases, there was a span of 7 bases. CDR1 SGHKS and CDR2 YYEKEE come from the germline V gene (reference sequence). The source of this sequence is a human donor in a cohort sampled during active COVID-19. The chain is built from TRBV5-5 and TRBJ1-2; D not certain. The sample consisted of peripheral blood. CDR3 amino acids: CASSLGEPYGYTF. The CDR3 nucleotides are TGTGCCAGCAGCTTGGGAGAACCCTATGGCTACACCTTC.